The 15 T cell receptor beta chains given below trace back to one sample, sequenced in a study of T-cell reconstitution after alpha-beta-depleted transplantation in children. Unique molecular identifiers were incorporated during preparation of the TCRbeta library. In TCRdb, the PCR reads were re-called with MiXCR into one record per CDR3 protein. The table includes approximately 350,000 distinct CDR3 sequences, under 20% detected once. The sequenced sample was PBMCs, mostly from graft donor cells, obtained 360 days after TCRalphabeta/CD19-depleted stem cell transplant. All receptors derive from a male patient between 2 and 15 years old who had a stem cell transplant for acute lymphoblastic leukemia, so the T cells may come from the graft donor.

At least ten counts were recorded for this clonotype. This chain links TRBV5-6 with TRBJ2-1; TRBD1 might be the D (6 bases). Deletions cut 4 bases from V and 5 bases from J, with 19 bases between. The CDR3 has 16 residues. CDR1 SGHDT and CDR2 YYEEEE come from the germline V gene. The CDR3 loop is CASSVGFRGMDNEQFF. CDR3 coding DNA: TGTGCCAGCAGCGTGGGGTTCAGGGGTATGGACAATGAGCAGTTCTTC.

This clonotype was found a few times. The chain recombines TRBV5-1 with TRBJ2-5; maybe TRBD1 (6 bases). The CDR3 has 13 residues. The V gene lost 3 bases and the J gene lost 0 bases, with 6 bases spanning the gap. Germline values: CDR1 SGHRS, CDR2 YFSETQ. This CDR3 is CASSWDNQETQYF. DNA for the CDR3: TGCGCCAGCAGCTGGGACAACCAAGAGACCCAGTACTTC.

The CDR3: CASSLGLAGAQPPETQYF. DNA of the CDR3: TGTGCCAGCAGCCTCGGACTAGCGGGAGCGCAGCCGCCGGAGACCCAGTACTTC. The rearrangement links TRBV13 to TRBJ2-5, with 13 bases fitting TRBD2. Germline V gives CDR1 PRHDT, CDR2 FYEKMQ (reference sequence). This CDR3 has 18 amino acids. Trimming removed 5 bases from V and 5 bases from J; junction bases left unmatched: 14. The full variable domain, completed using reference TRBV13 and TRBJ2-5, is AAGVIQSPRHLIKEKRETATLKCYPIPRHDTVYWYQQGPGQDPQFLISFYEKMQSDKGSIPDRFSAQQFSDYHSELNMSSLELGDSALYFCASSLGLAGAQPPETQYFGPGTRLLVL.

This clonotype has only a few counts. The CDR3 bases are TGTGCCAGCAGTTGGGAGCGAGAGCAGTTCTTC. Translation gives CASSWEREQFF. J is TRBJ2-1 and V is TRBV6-2 or TRBV6-3, with D perhaps matching TRBD2 (5 bases). The CDR3 contains 11 residues. Trimming pared 4 bases from V and 10 bases from J, leaving 8 bases between. Germline lookup yields CDR1 MNHEY and CDR2 SVGEGT.

V and J are TRBV20-1 and TRBJ1-1; 9 bases align to TRBD1. Germline lookup yields CDR1 DFQATT and CDR2 SNEGSKA (reference sequence). Trimming removed 5 bases from V and 10 bases from J; junction bases left unmatched: 14. The CDR3 runs to 14 residues. The DNA for the CDR3 is TGCAGTGCTCTAGCCCCCGGGACAGGGAACGGAGCTTTCTTT. Protein product: CSALAPGTGNGAFF.

The sample holds many counts of this clonotype. V and J are TRBV2 and TRBJ2-2; 8 bases line up with TRBD1. CDR3 length: 16 residues. Per the germline V gene, CDR1 is SNHLY and CDR2 is FYNNEI. The J segment lost 3 bases and the V segment lost 7 bases, leaving 10 bases of the junction unmatched. In DNA form, the CDR3 reads TGTGCCAGCACCCTATCAGGGGGCACGGACACCGGGGAGCTGTTTTTT. It specifies CASTLSGGTDTGELFF. The entire variable domain, with the rest obtained from reference TRBV2 and TRBJ2-2, is as follows: EPEVTQTPSHQVTQMGQEVILRCVPISNHLYFYWYRQILGQKVEFLVSFYNNEISEKSEIFDDQFSVERPDGSNFTLKIRSTKLEDSAMYFCASTLSGGTDTGELFFGEGSRLTVL.

The rearrangement joins TRBV20-1 to TRBJ2-4, with D possibly matching TRBD1 (6 bases). Per the germline V gene, CDR1 is DFQATT and CDR2 is SNEGSKA (reference sequence). Trimming shortened V by 2 bases and J by 0 bases, and 11 bases separated the two germline ends. This CDR3 spans 15 amino acids. CDR3 nucleotides: TGCAGTGCTAGAAACAGGGCGGGAGCCAAAAACATTCAGTACTTC. Translating gives CSARNRAGAKNIQYF.

As concerns this clonotype: This may be a read error: a much more frequent sequence differs by one nucleotide. The chain has TRBV3-1 and TRBJ2-1; 15 bases fit TRBD2. CDR3 length equals 18 residues. V was clipped by 10 bases and J by 2 bases; unmatched bases: 12. In germline, CDR1 is LGHDT, CDR2 YNNKEL (reference sequence). The CDR3: CAISLRTSGRETYNEQFF. The DNA for the CDR3 is TGTGCCATCAGTTTGAGGACTAGCGGGAGGGAGACCTACAATGAGCAGTTCTTC.

This clonotype was seen only a few times. The V gene is TRBV24-1, the J gene TRBJ2-5; no definite D call. The CDR3 is 13 residues long. The germline V gene has CDR1 KGHDR and CDR2 SFDVKD. The V end lost 3 bases, the J end lost 4 bases, and 8 bases lay between the germline ends. CDR3 DNA sequence: TGTGCCACCAGTGATGCCCGCGCAGAGACCCAGTACTTC. This translates into CATSDARAETQYF.

V gene TRBV6-5 combines with J gene TRBJ2-7; D assignment may be TRBD1 or TRBD2 (5 bases each). This CDR3 spans 16 amino acids. V lost 0 bases to trimming and J lost 1 base, with 13 bases between them. Germline-derived CDR1 and CDR2 are MNHEY and SVGAGI. The CDR3 here is CASSYSGELGSYEQYF. The CDR3 nucleotides read TGTGCCAGCAGTTACTCGGGGGAGTTAGGGTCCTACGAGCAGTACTTC.

This clonotype has just a few counts. DNA for the CDR3: TGTGCCAGCAGCTTACTTACAGGGATAGTTACAATTGAGCAGTTCTTC. Residues: CASSLLTGIVTIEQFF. The V call is TRBV11-2, the J call TRBJ2-1; tentatively, D is TRBD1 (6 bases). The CDR3 runs to 16 residues. CDR1 is SGHAT, CDR2 FQNNGV, per germline. V dropped 2 bases and J dropped 9 bases, with 20 bases sitting between them.

This clonotype was seen a few times. The rearrangement joins TRBV20-1 to TRBJ2-1; 11 bases are a match to TRBD2. CDR3 size: 15 residues. In germline, CDR1 is DFQATT, CDR2 SNEGSKA (reference sequence). The J segment lost 6 bases and the V segment lost 4 bases, leaving 8 bases of the junction unmatched. The CDR3 nucleotides are TGCAGTGCTAACCTAGCGGGAGGAAAGTCCAATGAGCAGTTCTTC. Its translation: CSANLAGGKSNEQFF.

The rearrangement joins TRBV12-3 or TRBV12-4 to TRBJ1-5; D possibly corresponds to TRBD1 (6 bases). The CDR3 length is 16 residues. The ends were cut back, 5 bases at V and 0 bases at J, with 14 bases in the middle. CDR3 region: CASSPGQSYSNQPQHF. The DNA for the CDR3 is TGTGCCAGCAGTCCAGGACAGAGTTATAGCAATCAGCCCCAGCATTTT.

CDR3 bases: TGTGCCAGTAGTAAACTGCCCGGACAAGGGGCTGTTCTAGGCGAGCAGTACTTC. Translating gives CASSKLPGQGAVLGEQYF. The rearrangement links TRBV19 to TRBJ2-7, with D possibly TRBD1 on 5 matching bases. The V and J ends lost 4 bases and 6 bases respectively, with 28 bases between them. Germline V gene sequence: CDR1 LNHDA, CDR2 SQIVND (reference sequence). This CDR3 region has 18 residues.

V usage is TRBV11-2 and J usage is TRBJ2-1; TRBD2 matches at 8 bases. CDR1 SGHAT and CDR2 FQNNGV come from the germline V gene. Germline trimming cut 1 base from V and 5 bases from J; bases unmatched to any gene: 4. The CDR3 covers 15 residues. The CDR3 coding sequence is TGTGCCAGCAGCTTAGGCCTAGCGGGTCACAATGAGCAGTTCTTC. Its protein is CASSLGLAGHNEQFF.